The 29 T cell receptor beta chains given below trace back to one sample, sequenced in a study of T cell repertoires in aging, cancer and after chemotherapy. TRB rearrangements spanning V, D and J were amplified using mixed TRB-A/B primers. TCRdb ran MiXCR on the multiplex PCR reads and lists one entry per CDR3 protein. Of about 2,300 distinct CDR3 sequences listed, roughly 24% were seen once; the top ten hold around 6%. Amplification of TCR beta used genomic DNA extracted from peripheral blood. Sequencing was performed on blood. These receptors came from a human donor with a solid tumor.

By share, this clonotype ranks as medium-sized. CDR3 loop: CAWSRDRVSSYNSPLHF. CDR3 DNA: TGTGCCTGGAGTCGGGACAGGGTTAGCTCCTATAATTCACCCCTCCACTTT. The V call is TRBV30, the J call TRBJ1-6; 9 positions agree with TRBD1. The CDR3 length is 17 residues. Germline CDR1 and CDR2: GTSNPN and SVGIG (reference sequence). Trimming took 2 bases from V and 0 from J; bases not matched to a gene: 5.

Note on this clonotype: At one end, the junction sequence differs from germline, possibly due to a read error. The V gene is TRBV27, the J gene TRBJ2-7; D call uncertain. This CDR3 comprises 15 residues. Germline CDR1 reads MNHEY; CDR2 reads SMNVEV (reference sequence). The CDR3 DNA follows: TGTGCCTGCAGTCCTCATACCTGGACGTCCTACGAGCAGTACTTC. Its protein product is CACSPHTWTSYEQYF.

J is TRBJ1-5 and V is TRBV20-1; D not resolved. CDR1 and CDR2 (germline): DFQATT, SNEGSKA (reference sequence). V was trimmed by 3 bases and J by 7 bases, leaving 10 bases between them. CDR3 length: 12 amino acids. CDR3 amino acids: CSASLGWQPQHF. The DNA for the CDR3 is TGCAGTGCTAGCCTTGGATGGCAGCCCCAGCATTTT.

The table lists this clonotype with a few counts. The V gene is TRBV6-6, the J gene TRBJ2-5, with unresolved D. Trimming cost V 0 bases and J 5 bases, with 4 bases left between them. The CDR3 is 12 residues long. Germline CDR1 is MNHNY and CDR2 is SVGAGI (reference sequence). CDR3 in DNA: TGTGCCAGCAGTTACTCGAGGGAGACCCAGTACTTC. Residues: CASSYSRETQYF.

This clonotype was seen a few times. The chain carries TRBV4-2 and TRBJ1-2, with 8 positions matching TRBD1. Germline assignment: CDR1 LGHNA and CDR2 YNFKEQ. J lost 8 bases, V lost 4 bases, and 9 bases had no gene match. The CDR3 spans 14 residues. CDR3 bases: TGTGCCAGCAGCCGCGATGCTGACAGGGGAGGCTACACCTTC. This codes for CASSRDADRGGYTF.

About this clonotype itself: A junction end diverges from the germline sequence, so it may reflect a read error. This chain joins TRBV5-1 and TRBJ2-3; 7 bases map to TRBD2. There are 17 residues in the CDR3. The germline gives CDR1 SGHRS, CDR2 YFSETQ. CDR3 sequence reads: CASSLAGGSGSQDTQYF. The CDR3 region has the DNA TGTGCCAGCAGCTTGGCCGGCGGGAGTGGGTCCCAAGATACGCAGTATTTT.

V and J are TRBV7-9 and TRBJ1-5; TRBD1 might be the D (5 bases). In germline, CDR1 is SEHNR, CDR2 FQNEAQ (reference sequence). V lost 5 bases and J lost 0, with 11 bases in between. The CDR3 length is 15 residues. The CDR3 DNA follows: TGTGCCAGCAGCCCCGGGGCCAGTAGCAATCAGCCCCAGCATTTT. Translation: CASSPGASSNQPQHF.

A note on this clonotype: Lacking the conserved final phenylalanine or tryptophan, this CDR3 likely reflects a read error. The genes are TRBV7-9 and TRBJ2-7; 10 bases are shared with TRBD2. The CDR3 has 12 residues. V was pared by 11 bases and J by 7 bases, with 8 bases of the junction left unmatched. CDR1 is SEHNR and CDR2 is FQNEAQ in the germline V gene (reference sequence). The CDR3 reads CAGSSGSQEQYS. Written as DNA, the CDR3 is TGTGCCGGATCTAGCGGGAGTCAAGAGCAGTACTCC.

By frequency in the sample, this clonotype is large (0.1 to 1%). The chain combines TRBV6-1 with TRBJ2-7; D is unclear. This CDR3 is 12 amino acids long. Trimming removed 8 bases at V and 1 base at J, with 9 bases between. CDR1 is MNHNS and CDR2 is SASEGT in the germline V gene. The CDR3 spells CASLKGSYEQYF. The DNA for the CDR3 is TGTGCCAGCCTTAAAGGGTCCTACGAGCAGTACTTC.

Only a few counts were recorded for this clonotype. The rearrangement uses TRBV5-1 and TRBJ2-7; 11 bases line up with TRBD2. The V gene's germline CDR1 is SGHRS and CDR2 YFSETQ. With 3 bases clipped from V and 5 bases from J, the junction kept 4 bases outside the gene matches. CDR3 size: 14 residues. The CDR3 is CASSYTSGSHEQYF. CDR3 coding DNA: TGCGCCAGCAGCTACACTAGCGGGAGCCACGAGCAGTACTTC.

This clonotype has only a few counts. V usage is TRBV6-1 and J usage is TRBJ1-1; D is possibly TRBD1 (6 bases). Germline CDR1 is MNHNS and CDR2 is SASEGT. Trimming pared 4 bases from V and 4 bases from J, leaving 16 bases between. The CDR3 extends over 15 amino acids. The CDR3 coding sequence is TGTGCCAGCAGTGCCCTGGGCCAGGGGAGCACTGAAGCTTTCTTT. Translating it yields CASSALGQGSTEAFF.

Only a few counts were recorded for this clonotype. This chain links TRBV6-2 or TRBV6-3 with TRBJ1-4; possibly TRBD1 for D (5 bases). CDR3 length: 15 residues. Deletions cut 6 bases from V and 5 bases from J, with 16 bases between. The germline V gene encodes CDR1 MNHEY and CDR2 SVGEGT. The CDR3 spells CASSEGQVRNEKLFF. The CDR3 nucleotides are TGTGCCAGCAGCGAGGGGCAGGTCCGAAATGAAAAACTGTTTTTT.

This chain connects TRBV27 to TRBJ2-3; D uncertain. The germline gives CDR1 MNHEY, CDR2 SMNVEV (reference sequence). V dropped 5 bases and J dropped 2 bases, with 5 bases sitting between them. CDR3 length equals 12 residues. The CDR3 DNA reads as TGTGCCAGCAGTACCCACACAGATACGCAGTATTTT. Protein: CASSTHTDTQYF.

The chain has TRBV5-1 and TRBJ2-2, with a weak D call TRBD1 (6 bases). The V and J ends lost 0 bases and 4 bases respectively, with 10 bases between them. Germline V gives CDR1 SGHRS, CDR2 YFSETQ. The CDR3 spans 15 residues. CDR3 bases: TGCGCCAGCAGCTTGGCCGCACAGGGCACCGGGGAGCTGTTTTTT. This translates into CASSLAAQGTGELFF.

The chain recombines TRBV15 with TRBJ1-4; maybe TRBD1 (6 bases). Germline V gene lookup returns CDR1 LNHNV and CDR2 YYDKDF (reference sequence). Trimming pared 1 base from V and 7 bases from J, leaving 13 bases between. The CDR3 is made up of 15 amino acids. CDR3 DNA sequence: TGTGCCACCAGCAGAGGTCGAGGGGGTGGTGAAAAACTGTTTTTT. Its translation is CATSRGRGGGEKLFF.

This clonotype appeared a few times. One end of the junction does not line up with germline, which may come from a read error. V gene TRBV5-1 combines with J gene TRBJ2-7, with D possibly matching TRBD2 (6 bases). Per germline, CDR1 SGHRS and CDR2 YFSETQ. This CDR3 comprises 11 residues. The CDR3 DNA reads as TGCGCCAGCAGCTTCCGTGGGAGGTTGCACTTC. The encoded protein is CASSFRGRLHF.

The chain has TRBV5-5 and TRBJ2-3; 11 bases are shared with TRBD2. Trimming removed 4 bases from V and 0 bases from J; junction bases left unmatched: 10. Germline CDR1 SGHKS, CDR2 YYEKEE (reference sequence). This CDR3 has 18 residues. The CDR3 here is CASSQDGWTSGSTDTQYF. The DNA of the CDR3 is TGTGCCAGCAGCCAAGATGGTTGGACTAGCGGGAGCACAGATACGCAGTATTTT.

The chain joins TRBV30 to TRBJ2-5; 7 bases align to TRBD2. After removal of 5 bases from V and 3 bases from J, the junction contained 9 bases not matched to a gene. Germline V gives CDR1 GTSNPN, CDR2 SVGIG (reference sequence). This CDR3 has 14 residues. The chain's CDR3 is CAWGRASLEETQYF. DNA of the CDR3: TGTGCCTGGGGGAGGGCTAGCTTGGAAGAGACCCAGTACTTC.

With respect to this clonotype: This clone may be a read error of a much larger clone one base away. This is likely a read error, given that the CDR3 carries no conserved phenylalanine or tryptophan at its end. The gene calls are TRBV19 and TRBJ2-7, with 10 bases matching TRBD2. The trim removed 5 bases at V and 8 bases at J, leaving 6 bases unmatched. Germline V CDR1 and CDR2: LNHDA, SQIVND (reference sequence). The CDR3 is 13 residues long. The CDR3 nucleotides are TGTGCCAGTAGTTCCGGACTAGCGGACAAGCAGTACTAC. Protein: CASSSGLADKQYY.

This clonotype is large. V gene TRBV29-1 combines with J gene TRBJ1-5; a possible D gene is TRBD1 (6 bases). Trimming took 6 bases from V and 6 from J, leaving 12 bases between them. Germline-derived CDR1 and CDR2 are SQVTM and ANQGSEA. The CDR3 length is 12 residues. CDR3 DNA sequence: TGCAGCGTCAGCACAGGGAGTCAGCCCCAGCATTTT. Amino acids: CSVSTGSQPQHF.

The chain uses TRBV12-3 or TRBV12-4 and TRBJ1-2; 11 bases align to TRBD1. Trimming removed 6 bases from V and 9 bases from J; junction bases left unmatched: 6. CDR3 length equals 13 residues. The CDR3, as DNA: TGTGCCAGCAGCCCGGACAGGGGGCTGAGCTACACCTTC. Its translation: CASSPDRGLSYTF.

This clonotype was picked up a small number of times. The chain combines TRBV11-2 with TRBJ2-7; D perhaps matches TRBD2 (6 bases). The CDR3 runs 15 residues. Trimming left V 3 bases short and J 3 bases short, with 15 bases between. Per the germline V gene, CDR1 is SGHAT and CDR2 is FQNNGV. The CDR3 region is CASSLRRGFVYEQYF. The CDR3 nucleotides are TGTGCCAGCAGCTTGAGGCGGGGTTTCGTCTACGAGCAGTACTTC. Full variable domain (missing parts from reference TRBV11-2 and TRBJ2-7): EAGVAQSPRYKIIEKRQSVAFWCNPISGHATLYWYQQILGQGPKLLIQFQNNGVVDDSQLPKDRFSAERLKGVDSTLKIQPAKLEDSAVYLCASSLRRGFVYEQYFGPGTRLTVT.

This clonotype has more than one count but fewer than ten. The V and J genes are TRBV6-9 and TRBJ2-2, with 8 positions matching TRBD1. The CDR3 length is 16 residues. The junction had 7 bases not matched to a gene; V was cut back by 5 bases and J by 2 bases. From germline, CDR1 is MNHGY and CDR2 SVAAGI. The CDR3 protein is CASSPRPGGNTGELFF. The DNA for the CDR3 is TGTGCCAGCAGTCCCCGGCCAGGGGGCAACACCGGGGAGCTGTTTTTT.

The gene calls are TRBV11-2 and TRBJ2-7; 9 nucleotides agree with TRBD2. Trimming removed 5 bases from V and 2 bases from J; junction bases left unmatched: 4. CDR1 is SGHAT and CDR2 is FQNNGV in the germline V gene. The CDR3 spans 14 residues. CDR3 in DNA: TGTGCCAGCAGCGGTCGACTAGCGGCCTACGAGCAGTACTTC. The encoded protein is CASSGRLAAYEQYF.

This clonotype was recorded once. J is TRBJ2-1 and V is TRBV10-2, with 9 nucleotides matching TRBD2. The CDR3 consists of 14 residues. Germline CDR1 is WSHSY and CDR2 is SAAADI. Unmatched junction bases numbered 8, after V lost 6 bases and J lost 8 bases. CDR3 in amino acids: CASRARTSVDEQFF. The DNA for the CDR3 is TGCGCCAGCAGGGCCCGGACTAGCGTAGATGAGCAGTTCTTC.

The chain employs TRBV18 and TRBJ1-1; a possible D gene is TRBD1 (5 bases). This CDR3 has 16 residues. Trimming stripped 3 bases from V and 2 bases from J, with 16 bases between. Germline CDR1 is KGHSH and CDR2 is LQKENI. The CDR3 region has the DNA TGTGCCAGCTCACCCCGTCGATCGGGGGGAAACACTGAAGCTTTCTTT. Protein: CASSPRRSGGNTEAFF. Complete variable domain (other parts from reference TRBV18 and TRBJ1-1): NAGVMQNPRHLVRRRGQEARLRCSPMKGHSHVYWYRQLPEEGLKFMVYLQKENIIDESGMPKERFSAEFPKEGPSILRIQQVVRGDSAAYFCASSPRRSGGNTEAFFGQGTRLTVV.

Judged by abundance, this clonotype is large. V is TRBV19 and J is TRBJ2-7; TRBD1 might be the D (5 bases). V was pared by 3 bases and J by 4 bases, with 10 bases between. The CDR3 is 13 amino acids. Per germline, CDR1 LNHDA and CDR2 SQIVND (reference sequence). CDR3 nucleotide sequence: TGTGCCAGTAGTATTAGCAGGGCTTACGAGCAGTACTTC. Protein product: CASSISRAYEQYF.

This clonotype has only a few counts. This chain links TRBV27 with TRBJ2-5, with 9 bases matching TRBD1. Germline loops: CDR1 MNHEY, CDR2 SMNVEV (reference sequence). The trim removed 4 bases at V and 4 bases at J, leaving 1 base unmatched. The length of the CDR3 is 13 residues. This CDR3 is CASSSDRGETQYF. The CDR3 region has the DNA TGTGCCAGCAGTTCGGACAGGGGAGAGACCCAGTACTTC.

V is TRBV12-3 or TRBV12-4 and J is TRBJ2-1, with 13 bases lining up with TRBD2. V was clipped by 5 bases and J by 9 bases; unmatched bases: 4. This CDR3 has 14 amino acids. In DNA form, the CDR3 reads TGTGCCAGCAGTCGGGGACTAGCGGGAAGTGAGCAGTTCTTC. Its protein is CASSRGLAGSEQFF.